This T cell receptor (beta chain) was found in a study of T cell responses to AZD1222 COVID-19 vaccine (dated by TCRdb to the early 2020s). With respect to the entire study: AZD1222 recipients with second doses at about 4 weeks or about 12 weeks were pooled, because spike-specific TCR depth and breadth did not differ between schedules. TCR sequencing was performed for 230 to 250 trial participants, of whom about 200 were given two doses of AZD1222 and 26 were given two doses of MenACWY control vaccine. Trial participants were enrolled into age subgroups of 18-55, 56-69 and 70-plus years, which contained 148, 28 and 57 TCR-sequenced participants, respectively.

For this clone: Its antigen is not yet known. Per-nucleotide qualities are absent, and no much larger clonotype sits a single base away. This same CDR3 is encoded by further DNA sequences in the sample.

The research as a whole found: CD4 TCRs associated with the vaccine covered the entire spike protein, and the dominant responses were in regions 160-218 and 743-854. Participants were mostly white British, with more females than males. The authors suggested clonal diversity may have been underestimated. Because no day 14 peak-response samples were available, repertoires were characterized only after the peak T cell response. Epitopes outside the regions mutated in the B.1.351 and B.1.1.7 variants were reportedly recognized by nearly half of the unique spike-specific TCRs. Conclusions about previously exposed vaccinees were limited because only six or seven AZD1222 recipients were SARS-CoV-2 seropositive at baseline. In the small 56-69-year group, the increase in depth fell short of significance, most likely because of low power. A significant rise in spike-specific TCR breadth and depth was observed after two AZD1222 doses relative to day 0 and relative to MenACWY recipients.

The time point label, as the study defines it: baseline before first vaccination. Vaccinee samples came from UK trials COV001 and COV002, including a single-blind randomized controlled phase 2/3 trial of AZD1222 (ChAdOx1 nCoV-19) in healthy adults. For TCRbeta chain sequencing, PBMC samples were collected from trial participants at day 0 and at day 28 after the second dose. The CDR3 regions of human TCRbeta chains were analyzed by immunosequencing. The source study handled its data this way. TCRs in the repertoires were compared against a reference library of SARS-CoV-2-specific TCRs that had been generated with the MIRA antigen-specificity platform. Breadth was defined as the fraction of unique TCRs that were SARS-CoV-2-associated, and depth was defined as the fraction of total T cells that were SARS-CoV-2-associated. Each spike-specific TCR was assigned to its reactive spike region and to a CD4 or CD8 class using the MIRA data. Log10-transformed breadth and depth values were compared by one-way ANOVA with Sidak's multiple comparisons tests. Drawn from immuneACCESS, this table holds only the in-frame rearrangements with V and J called that TCRdb kept. Clones are partly lost; checked studies trace under half to an unresolved V gene and leave the rest unexplained. V and J calls and clone size are copied from that table; D and trimming were computed from the DNA. The sample table contains about 150,000 clones; only one count was recorded for about 91% of them. The ten largest make up approximately 2.2% of the sample.

Here the sequenced sample was peripheral blood, taken on day 0 of AZD1222 vaccination. The TCR comes from an adult in good health.

The CDR3 region has the sequence CASSKTGTPPHYEQYF. The DNA reads TGTGCCAGCAGTAAAACCGGGACGCCCCCCCACTACGAGCAGTACTTC. The sequence links TRBV28 to TRBJ2-7; the D gene may be TRBD1 or TRBD2, since each aligns over 5 bases. From a lookup of the germline V gene, CDR1 and CDR2 are MDHEN and SYDVKM. V and J are truncated by 5 bases and 3 bases respectively, leaving an intervening sequence of 20 bases. Measured from the cysteine to the phenylalanine, the CDR3 is 16 residues long. The entry retains the CDR3 DNA only, 48 bases that are in frame from base 1. The CDR3, completed at both ends by the reference TRBV28 and TRBJ2-7 genes, gives the full variable domain DVKVTQSSRYLVKRTGEKVFLECVQDMDHENMFWYRQDPGLGLRLIYFSYDVKMKEKGDIPEGYSVSREKKERFSLILESASTNQTSMYLCASSKTGTPPHYEQYFGPGTRLTVT.